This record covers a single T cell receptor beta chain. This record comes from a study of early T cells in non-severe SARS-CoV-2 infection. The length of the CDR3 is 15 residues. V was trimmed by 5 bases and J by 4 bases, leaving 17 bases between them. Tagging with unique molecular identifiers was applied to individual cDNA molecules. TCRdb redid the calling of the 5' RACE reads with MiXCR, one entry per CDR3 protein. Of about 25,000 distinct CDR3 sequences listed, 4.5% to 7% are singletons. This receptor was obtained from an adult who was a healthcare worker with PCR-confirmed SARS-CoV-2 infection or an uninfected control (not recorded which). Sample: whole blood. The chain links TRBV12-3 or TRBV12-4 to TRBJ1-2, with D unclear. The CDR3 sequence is CASSARAPLGYGYTF. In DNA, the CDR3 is TGTGCCAGCAGTGCCCGGGCCCCCCTAGGCTATGGCTACACCTTC.